Shown below are 3 T cell receptor beta chains from a single sample sequenced in a study of metastatic and nonmetastatic thyroid tumors. All patients were treatment-naive before thyroid surgery. TCRdb re-analyzed the PCR reads using MiXCR. Of 13,000 or so clones in the sample, approximately 30% were seen once. The sequenced sample was tumor tissue. The receptors shown here come from a male donor with papillary thyroid cancer or a benign thyroid nodule (not recorded which). Some clones in this sample may be carry-over from other donors' samples.

The sample holds a few counts of this clone. This chain connects TRBV11-2 to TRBJ2-7, with a weak D call TRBD1 (6 bases). Germline loops: CDR1 SGHAT, CDR2 FQNNGV. The CDR3 is 16 residues long. Trimming removed 1 base at V and 2 bases at J, with 15 bases between. The CDR3 protein is CASSLVWGQGTYEQYF. The DNA for the CDR3 is TGTGCCAGCAGCTTAGTTTGGGGTCAGGGGACCTACGAGCAGTACTTC.

This clone was seen at least ten times. In DNA, the CDR3 is TGTGCCAGCAGCCTTCCAACAGGGGGCGAATCTGAAAAACTGTTTTTT. It encodes CASSLPTGGESEKLFF. This sequence joins TRBV14 and TRBJ1-4; the match to TRBD1 covers 9 bases. CDR1 is SGHDN, CDR2 FVKESK, per germline. The CDR3 length is 16 residues. J gave up 7 bases and V 4 bases, and 10 bases lay outside the gene matches.

V usage is TRBV9 and J usage is TRBJ1-3; D is possibly TRBD1 (6 bases). The germline gives CDR1 SGDLS, CDR2 YYNGEE. Trimming removed 1 base from V and 2 bases from J, with 10 bases in between. The CDR3 is made up of 15 amino acids. CDR3 bases: TGTGCCAGCAGCGTATCGGGGGCTCCTGGAAACACCATATATTTT. It yields the protein CASSVSGAPGNTIYF.